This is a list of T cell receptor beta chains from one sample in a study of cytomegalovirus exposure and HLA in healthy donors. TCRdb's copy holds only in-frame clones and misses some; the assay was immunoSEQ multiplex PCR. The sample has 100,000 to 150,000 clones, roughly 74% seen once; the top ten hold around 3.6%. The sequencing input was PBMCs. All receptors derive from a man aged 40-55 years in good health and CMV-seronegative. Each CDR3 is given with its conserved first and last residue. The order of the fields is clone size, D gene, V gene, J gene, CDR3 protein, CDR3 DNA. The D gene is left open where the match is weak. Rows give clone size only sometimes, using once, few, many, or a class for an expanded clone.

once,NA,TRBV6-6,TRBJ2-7,CASGRVNEQYF,TGTGCCAGCGGCAGGGTCAACGAGCAGTACTTC
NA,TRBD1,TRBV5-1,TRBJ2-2,CASRLGQGDTGELFF,TGCGCCAGCAGATTAGGGCAGGGGGACACCGGGGAGCTGTTTTTT
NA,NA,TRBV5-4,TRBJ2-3,CASSLLAPPGTQYF,TGTGCCAGCAGCTTGTTAGCGCCCCCCGGTACGCAGTATTTT
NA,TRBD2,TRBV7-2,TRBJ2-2,CASSSQAGGGQTGELFF,TGTGCCAGCAGCTCACAAGCGGGAGGGGGACAAACCGGGGAGCTGTTTTTT
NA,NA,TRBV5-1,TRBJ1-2,CASSFDSLVEYTF,TGCGCCAGCAGCTTCGACAGCCTGGTAGAGTACACCTTC
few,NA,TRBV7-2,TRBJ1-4,CASSLQAGNEKLFF,TGTGCCAGCAGCTTACAGGCTGGTAATGAAAAACTGTTTTTT
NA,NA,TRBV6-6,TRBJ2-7,CASTQRAGGGYEQYF,TGTGCCAGCACCCAACGGGCAGGGGGAGGCTACGAGCAGTACTTC
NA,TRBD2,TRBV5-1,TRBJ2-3,CASSFSFSGVLDTQYF,TGCGCCAGCAGCTTTTCCTTCAGCGGGGTCTTAGATACGCAGTATTTT
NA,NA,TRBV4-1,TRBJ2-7,CASSPHGGYEQYF,TGCGCCAGCAGCCCGCACGGAGGATACGAGCAGTACTTC
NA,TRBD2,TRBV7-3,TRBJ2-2,CASSTNPRLAGGGELFF,TGTGCCAGCAGCACAAATCCGCGACTAGCGGGGGGCGGGGAGCTGTTTTTT
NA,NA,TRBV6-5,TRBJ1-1,CASVSYQGSTEAFF,TGTGCCAGCGTCAGTTATCAGGGGAGCACTGAAGCTTTCTTT
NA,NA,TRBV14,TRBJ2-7,CASSQEAQIGRDSYEQYF,TGTGCCAGCAGCCAAGAAGCTCAGATAGGCAGGGATTCCTACGAGCAGTACTTC
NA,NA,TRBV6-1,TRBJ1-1,CASSVEGENTEAFF,TGTGCCAGCAGTGTTGAAGGGGAGAACACTGAAGCTTTCTTT
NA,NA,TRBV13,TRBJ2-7,CASSQQGWEQYF,TGTGCCAGCAGCCAACAGGGTTGGGAGCAGTACTTC
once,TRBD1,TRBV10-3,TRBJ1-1,CAIRPSTGTDTEAFF,TGTGCCATCAGGCCCTCGACAGGGACCGACACTGAAGCTTTCTTT
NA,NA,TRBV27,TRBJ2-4,CASSLLVGGRASIQYF,TGTGCCAGCAGTTTACTCGTCGGCGGGCGGGCAAGTATTCAGTACTTC
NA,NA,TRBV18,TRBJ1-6,CASSSGNASPLHF,TGTGCCAGCTCATCAGGGAATGCTTCACCCCTCCACTTT
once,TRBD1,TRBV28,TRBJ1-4,CASSLVGQGDEKLFF,TGTGCCAGCAGTTTAGTAGGACAGGGTGACGAAAAACTGTTTTTT
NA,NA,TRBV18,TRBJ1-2,CASSENDRTFYGYTF,TGTGCCAGCTCAGAGAATGACAGGACATTCTATGGCTACACCTTC
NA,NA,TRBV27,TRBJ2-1,CASRIGGSSYNEQFF,TGTGCCAGCAGAATCGGGGGAAGCTCCTACAATGAGCAGTTCTTC
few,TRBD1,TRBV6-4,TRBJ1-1,CASSANRGTEAFF,TGTGCCAGCAGTGCAAACAGGGGCACTGAAGCTTTCTTT
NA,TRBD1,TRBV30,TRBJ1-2,CAWNRDRGSRRDTF,TGTGCCTGGAACCGGGACAGGGGGTCCCGCAGGGACACCTTC
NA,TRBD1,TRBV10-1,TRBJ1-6,CARSPGTASSPLHF,TGCGCCAGGAGTCCCGGGACAGCCTCTTCACCCCTCCACTTT